This TCR beta chain was captured in a study of cytomegalovirus exposure and HLA in healthy donors. Study outcomes and limitations: The listing of roughly 160 TCR beta chains classed them as cytomegalovirus-associated. Sequencing likely produced, as an artifact, a cluster of highly shared sequence variants. TCR sequences were mostly rare, though some public TCRs occurred in many donors.

The V segment lost 4 bases and the J segment 3 bases; nucleotides outside the gene matches: 15. The CDR3 is 17 residues long. CDR1 SGHDT and CDR2 YYEEEE come from the germline V gene. Comments on this clone: The antigen is not known.

Researchers ran the PCR with 60 Vbeta and 13 Jbeta primers. This table comes from immunoSEQ multiplex PCR, and its TCRdb copy is limited to in-frame clones, with some not included. In the table there are approximately 110,000 clones, approximately 70% of which are singletons. The TCR originated in a man in his forties in good health and CMV-seronegative. Input material: PBMCs. The rearrangement joins TRBV5-6 to TRBJ1-1; 7 bases fit TRBD1. CDR3 DNA sequence: TGTGCCAGCAGCCCTGGGGGATTGACAGGGTCCTACACTGAAGCTTTCTTT. As protein: CASSPGGLTGSYTEAFF.